The 10 T cell receptor beta chains given below trace back to one sample, sequenced in a study of Tregs in tolerant kidney transplant recipients. Using immunoSEQ multiplex PCR, the repertoire was profiled, and TCRdb retains in-frame clones only, with some absent. The sample shows around 85,000 clones, around 93% of them seen only once. This specimen was Tregs from blood, taken before the transplant. The source is a human donor who received a combined kidney and bone marrow transplant.

This chain uses TRBV6-5 with TRBJ2-7; 7 bases match TRBD2. Germline CDR1 MNHEY, CDR2 SVGAGI. The V gene end was trimmed by 6 bases and the J gene end by 7 bases; junction bases not matched to a gene: 12. This CDR3 contains 14 residues. The CDR3 loop is CASRRLAGEHEQYF. The CDR3 bases are TGTGCCAGCAGACGCCTGGCGGGAGAACATGAGCAGTACTTC.

The chain employs TRBV6-5 and TRBJ2-1; tentative D call: TRBD2 (6 bases). In germline, CDR1 is MNHEY, CDR2 SVGAGI. The length of the CDR3 is 15 residues. The V and J ends lost 2 bases and 0 bases respectively, with 8 bases between them. The CDR3 here is CASSYAGSSYNEQFF. Here the CDR3 DNA reads TGTGCCAGCAGTTACGCGGGGAGCTCCTACAATGAGCAGTTCTTC.

This rearrangement joins TRBV28 to TRBJ1-4, with D possibly matching TRBD1 (5 bases). Per the germline V gene, CDR1 is MDHEN and CDR2 is SYDVKM. This CDR3 region has 16 residues. Trimming left V 4 bases short and J 0 bases short, with 12 bases between. Here the CDR3 DNA reads TGTGCCAGCAGTTCCCGGGACGGTGCAACTAATGAAAAACTGTTTTTT. This codes for CASSSRDGATNEKLFF.

V is TRBV5-1 and J is TRBJ2-1; TRBD2 matches at 10 bases. V trimming: 4 bases; J trimming: 5 bases; junction bases outside the gene matches: 12. CDR3 size: 17 residues. Per the germline V gene, CDR1 is SGHRS and CDR2 is YFSETQ. The CDR3 protein is CASSPLRTSGEHNEQFF. CDR3 DNA sequence: TGCGCCAGCAGCCCACTTCGGACTAGCGGAGAACACAATGAGCAGTTCTTC. Supplemented by reference TRBV5-1 and TRBJ2-1, the full variable domain reads KAGVTQTPRYLIKTRGQQVTLSCSPISGHRSVSWYQQTPGQGLQFLFEYFSETQRNKGNFPGRFSGRQFSNSRSEMNVSTLELGDSALYLCASSPLRTSGEHNEQFFGPGTRLTVL.

The chain carries TRBV28 and TRBJ1-1; D call uncertain. Germline loops: CDR1 MDHEN, CDR2 SYDVKM. The CDR3 is made up of 13 amino acids. Trimming took off 6 bases at V and 9 bases at J, with 17 bases between the two ends. The CDR3 coding sequence is TGTGCCAGCAGCCTCAATGGCCAAGCAAAAGCTTTCTTT. Its translation: CASSLNGQAKAFF.

This sequence joins TRBV5-4 and TRBJ2-7, with 8 nucleotides matching TRBD2. Germline CDR1 reads SGHNT; CDR2 reads YYREEE (reference sequence). This CDR3 is 13 amino acids long. With 4 bases clipped from V and 5 bases from J, the junction kept 5 bases outside the gene matches. In nucleotides, the CDR3 is TGTGCCAGCAGCGCGGCGGGAGGCGACGAGCAGTACTTC. Amino acid sequence: CASSAAGGDEQYF.

This chain uses TRBV30 with TRBJ2-3; TRBD1 aligns across 8 bases. The germline V gene has CDR1 GTSNPN and CDR2 SVGIG (reference sequence). Losses at the gene ends were 4 bases for V and 4 bases for J; bases not matched to a gene: 7. The CDR3 has 14 amino acids. The CDR3 nucleotides read TGTGCCTGGACAGGCGGGACAGGCGCAGATACGCAGTATTTT. This translates into CAWTGGTGADTQYF.

V usage is TRBV28 and J usage is TRBJ2-1; 9 positions agree with TRBD1. This CDR3 has 16 residues. Germline V CDR1 and CDR2: MDHEN, SYDVKM. V lost 8 bases and J lost 5; bases outside the gene matches: 13. Here the CDR3 DNA reads TGTGCCAGCGCCCCCCCACGGACAGGGGCCCACAATGAGCAGTTCTTC. This encodes CASAPPRTGAHNEQFF.

This clone was detected a few times. The chain has TRBV28 and TRBJ1-1; the D is unclear. From germline, CDR1 is MDHEN and CDR2 SYDVKM. With 8 bases removed from V and 0 bases from J, the gap between germline ends came to 10 bases. This CDR3 comprises 13 residues. CDR3 DNA sequence: TGTGCCAGCTGGGCCCTTATGAACACTGAAGCTTTCTTT. It specifies CASWALMNTEAFF.

The chain recombines TRBV6-5 with TRBJ2-5; perhaps TRBD1 as D (6 bases). The J call may be faulty, since TRBJ2-7 better matches the DNA end. Germline CDR1 and CDR2: MNHEY and SVGAGI. The CDR3 is 13 residues long. CDR3 in amino acids: CASSFTGTYEQYF. The CDR3, as DNA: TGTGCCAGCAGTTTCACAGGGACCTACGAGCAGTACTTC.